The clone carrying this T cell receptor (beta chain) was seen only a few times. Using a J-beta primer mix together with a sample-barcoded 5' primer, a second PCR was run for roughly 7 to 12 cycles. TCRdb used MiXCR to reprocess the 5' RACE reads, holding one entry per CDR3 protein. Here the sample spans under 1,100,000 distinct CDR3 sequences, around 27% being singletons. The source of the sample is a study of blood T cells in healthy people across ages. The CDR3 is 14 residues long. The germline CDR1 and CDR2 sequences are MNHEY and SMNVEV (reference sequence). The V and J ends lost 4 bases and 4 bases, in that order; junction bases with no gene match: 1. The sample was also reused in another study, on T cells of mothers and their children.

Specimen: blood. V usage is TRBV27 and J usage is TRBJ2-3; 11 bases line up with TRBD1. The sequence was obtained from a girl aged 2-10 years in good health. DNA of the CDR3: TGTGCCAGCAGTTCGGGACAGGGGGCAGATACGCAGTATTTT. It is translated as CASSSGQGADTQYF.